This TCR beta chain emerged from a study of cytotoxic CD8 clonotypes in ibrutinib-treated CLL. For the study at large: Treatment had run for a median 12 months, range 6 to 36, when response samples were taken.

Depth targeted 1 in 200,000 to 1 in 1 million T cells, averaging approximately 9.3x coverage per clonotype. Here immunoSEQ multiplex PCR was the method, and the copy in TCRdb shows in-frame clones only, minus some. The sample has about 140,000 clones, around three quarters seen once. This clone was counted a few times. The CDR3 loop spans 15 amino acids. Trimming stripped 1 base from V and 0 bases from J, with 9 bases between. From germline, CDR1 is SEHNR and CDR2 FQNEAQ (reference sequence). Sequencing used PBMCs, obtained after 12 months of ibrutinib treatment. The TCR originated in a human donor with chronic lymphocytic leukemia. This chain links TRBV7-9 with TRBJ1-1, with D possibly being TRBD1 (6 bases). The CDR3 DNA sequence: TGTGCCAGCAGCTTAGGCGGGGGCCTGAACACTGAAGCTTTCTTT. It specifies CASSLGGGLNTEAFF.